These 18 T cell receptor beta chains were sequenced from one sample in a study of Ad26.COV2.S vaccination and SARS-CoV-2 variants. Treatment reported: about 20 received Ad26.COV2.S at low or high dose, single or two shots; 5 received placebo; per-sample allocation not given. Material that was analyzed had been drawn on day 63 after the first vaccine or placebo injection. Data came from immunoSEQ multiplex PCR; TCRdb stores just in-frame clones and leaves some out. The table includes around 400,000 clones, 90% detected once. The source material was peripheral blood, sampled in a trial of Ad26.COV2.S vaccine versus placebo. These receptors were collected from a person aged 18 to 65 who received the Ad26.COV2.S COVID-19 vaccine or a placebo.

The V call is TRBV7-9, the J call TRBJ1-4; perhaps TRBD1 as D (6 bases). This CDR3 is built from 16 residues. Germline V gene data show CDR1 as SEHNR and CDR2 as FQNEAQ (reference sequence). V dropped 3 bases and J dropped 2 bases, with 13 bases sitting between them. The chain's CDR3 is CASSFRGGGTNEKLFF. DNA of the CDR3: TGTGCCAGCAGCTTCAGAGGGGGTGGCACTAATGAAAAACTGTTTTTT.

The V and J genes are TRBV5-1 and TRBJ2-3, with D possibly being TRBD2 (6 bases). Germline V gene sequence: CDR1 SGHRS, CDR2 YFSETQ. Trimming stripped 6 bases from V and 3 bases from J, with 20 bases between. This CDR3 is built from 16 residues. DNA of the CDR3: TGCGCCAGCAATTTCCTAACGGGGGTAGTAACAGATACGCAGTATTTT. Translated, it gives CASNFLTGVVTDTQYF.

The V call is TRBV5-6, the J call TRBJ1-5; no clear D gene. Germline V gene data show CDR1 as SGHDT and CDR2 as YYEEEE. The V end lost 5 bases, the J end lost 0 bases, and 9 bases lay between the germline ends. CDR3 length equals 14 residues. The CDR3 region is CASSGYFSNQPQHF. The CDR3 DNA is TGTGCCAGCAGTGGGTATTTTAGCAATCAGCCCCAGCATTTT.

The J gene is TRBJ1-1, the V gene TRBV4-1, with D hard to call. CDR1 is MGHRA, CDR2 YSYEKL, per germline. The CDR3 totals 14 residues. Trimming cost V 4 bases and J 10 bases, with 19 bases left between them. CDR3 nucleotides: TGCGCCAGCAGCCCGCTGGGGAGGCTCTGGGTAGCTTTCTTT. Protein: CASSPLGRLWVAFF.

CDR3 protein: CSAYRGREQFF. The CDR3 DNA is TGCAGCGCTTACAGGGGGCGAGAGCAGTTCTTC. The gene calls are TRBV29-1 and TRBJ2-1; 9 nucleotides agree with TRBD1. The germline V gene encodes CDR1 SQVTM and CDR2 ANQGSEA. The CDR3 is 11 residues long. Unmatched junction bases numbered 5, after V lost 7 bases and J lost 10 bases.

J is TRBJ2-5 and V is TRBV5-1; D gene unclear. The V gene's germline CDR1 is SGHRS and CDR2 YFSETQ. The CDR3 runs to 16 residues. Trimming took 2 bases from V and 4 from J, leaving 18 bases between them. The CDR3 sequence is CASSFGGRTVSETQYF. The CDR3 DNA reads TGCGCCAGCAGCTTCGGCGGTAGGACGGTCTCAGAGACCCAGTACTTC.

The V call is TRBV4-1, the J call TRBJ1-6; TRBD1 might be the D (5 bases). V gave up 8 bases and J gave up 8 bases, with 13 bases separating them. This CDR3 has 13 residues. Germline assignment: CDR1 MGHRA and CDR2 YSYEKL. The CDR3 region has the DNA TGCGCCAGCTTGGGACGGGGTGATTCACCCCTCCACTTT. It encodes CASLGRGDSPLHF.

This clone was recorded once. This chain joins TRBV7-2 and TRBJ2-7; 13 nucleotides align to TRBD2. The V and J ends lost 4 bases and 2 bases, in that order; junction bases with no gene match: 2. The CDR3 runs 15 residues. CDR1 and CDR2 from the germline V gene are SGHTA and FQGNSA. CDR3 nucleotide sequence: TGTGCCAGCAGCTCCGGACTAGCGGGAGCCTACGAGCAGTACTTC. As protein: CASSSGLAGAYEQYF.

This clone came up a few times. The gene calls are TRBV6-5 and TRBJ2-2; 12 positions match TRBD2. This CDR3 has 14 residues. Germline V CDR1 and CDR2: MNHEY, SVGAGI. J was trimmed by 8 bases and V by 4 bases; bases with no gene match: 2. CDR3 region: CASSSTSGSGELFF. The DNA for the CDR3 is TGTGCCAGCAGTTCGACTAGCGGGAGTGGGGAGCTGTTTTTT.

This clone was counted a single time. V and J are TRBV5-1 and TRBJ2-2; D tentatively reads TRBD1 or TRBD2 (5 bases each). This CDR3 is built from 15 residues. Per germline, CDR1 SGHRS and CDR2 YFSETQ. V lost 2 bases and J 2 bases, leaving 10 bases between the germline ends. Written as DNA, the CDR3 is TGCGCCAGCAGCTTCCGGGACCCCAACACCGGGGAGCTGTTTTTT. This codes for CASSFRDPNTGELFF.

This chain links TRBV28 with TRBJ2-1; a weak D match, TRBD2 (5 bases). The germline V gene encodes CDR1 MDHEN and CDR2 SYDVKM. There are 14 residues in the CDR3. Deletions cut 3 bases from V and 9 bases from J, with 15 bases between. CDR3 loop: CASSLGGIGGEQFF. In DNA, the CDR3 is TGTGCCAGCAGTTTGGGTGGGATTGGAGGTGAGCAGTTCTTC.

The V gene is TRBV7-9, the J gene TRBJ1-1; D might be TRBD1 (6 bases). V dropped 5 bases and J dropped 1 base, with 11 bases sitting between them. Germline loops: CDR1 SEHNR, CDR2 FQNEAQ (reference sequence). The CDR3 runs 14 residues. The CDR3 sequence is CASSSPGQNTEAFF. The CDR3, as DNA: TGTGCCAGCAGCAGTCCGGGACAGAACACTGAAGCTTTCTTT.

This chain uses TRBV18 with TRBJ2-5, with D uncertain. Looked up from germline, CDR1 is KGHSH and CDR2 is LQKENI. Trimming shortened V by 3 bases and J by 5 bases, and 16 bases separated the two germline ends. This CDR3 has 15 residues. The CDR3 sequence is CASSPSLAEGETQYF. Written as DNA, the CDR3 is TGTGCCAGCTCACCGTCCTTGGCCGAAGGGGAGACCCAGTACTTC.

The genes are TRBV6-2 or TRBV6-3 and TRBJ1-6; D is perhaps TRBD1 (5 bases). Germline V gives CDR1 MNHEY, CDR2 SVGEGT. V gave up 6 bases and J gave up 4 bases, with 13 bases separating them. The CDR3 length is 15 residues. In DNA, the CDR3 is TGTGCCAGCAGCCTCGGGACCGCTTATAATTCACCCCTCCACTTT. Residues: CASSLGTAYNSPLHF.

The V and J genes are TRBV10-2 and TRBJ1-1; D perhaps matches TRBD1 (5 bases). The germline V and J ends were trimmed by 7 bases and 3 bases, with 15 bases remaining between them. The CDR3 consists of 14 residues. Germline V gene data show CDR1 as WSHSY and CDR2 as SAAADI. As DNA, the CDR3 is TGCGCCAGCATTTGGGGGGGGAGGGACACTGAAGCTTTCTTT. Amino acid sequence: CASIWGGRDTEAFF.

The chain couples TRBV6-6 to TRBJ1-1; possible D gene TRBD1, 5 bases. The CDR3 consists of 15 residues. Trimming cost V 4 bases and J 1 base, with 13 bases left between them. In germline, CDR1 is MNHNY, CDR2 SVGAGI (reference sequence). The CDR3 nucleotides read TGTGCCAGCAGTTCCCACAGGTTTCAGAACACTGAAGCTTTCTTT. Its translation: CASSSHRFQNTEAFF.

The V and J genes are TRBV27 and TRBJ1-5; D perhaps matches TRBD1 (6 bases). The CDR3 has 17 amino acids. Trimming pared 2 bases from V and 7 bases from J, leaving 21 bases between. CDR1 MNHEY and CDR2 SMNVEV come from the germline V gene (reference sequence). CDR3 coding DNA: TGTGCCAGCAGTTTACCCTATGGCCACAGGGTCCAGCAGCCCCAGCATTTT. This gives the protein CASSLPYGHRVQQPQHF.

V and J are TRBV3-1 (or the pseudogene TRBV3-2) and TRBJ2-1, with D maybe TRBD2 (6 bases). The CDR3 totals 15 residues. CDR1 is LGHDT, CDR2 YNNKEL, per germline (reference sequence). Trimming took off 4 bases at V and 1 base at J, with 11 bases between the two ends. CDR3 sequence: CASSRSSASYNEQFF. The CDR3, as DNA: TGTGCCAGCAGCCGATCTAGCGCGTCCTACAATGAGCAGTTCTTC.